This paragraph covers one TCR beta chain sequence. Sequencing used immunoSEQ multiplex PCR; TCRdb keeps in-frame clones, though not all of them. The sample has approximately 60,000 clones, around 92% seen once. CDR1 MNHEY and CDR2 SVGAGI come from the germline V gene. V lost 2 bases, J lost 7 bases, and 8 bases stayed unmatched. The CDR3 spans 15 residues. The data derive from a study of T cell changes during pregnancy in multiple sclerosis. This sequence originates from a female donor in good health, enrolled as a control in a pregnancy study. Sequenced here: peripheral blood, sampled in the second trimester of pregnancy. The V gene is TRBV6-5, the J gene TRBJ2-1; 7 bases align to TRBD2. CDR3 nucleotides: TGTGCCAGCAGTTACACTTACGGGACTACGAATGAGCAGTTCTTC. This encodes CASSYTYGTTNEQFF.